Shown below are 26 T cell receptor beta chains from a single sample sequenced in a study of a mutant IDH1 vaccine in newly diagnosed glioma. Time point reported: baseline, week 1 (first vaccination visit). Sample treatment: pre-vaccination baseline after standard-of-care therapy. Some clones are missing from TCRdb's copy, which holds only in-frame ones; the method was immunoSEQ multiplex PCR. Of approximately 100,000 clones in the sample, around nine tenths were seen once. Sequenced here: PBMCs, sampled from a glioma patient treated with radiotherapy, temozolomide or both. These receptors all come from a woman aged 50 to 65 with glioma.

V usage is TRBV5-4 and J usage is TRBJ2-5; 13 nucleotides match TRBD2. The CDR3 is 15 amino acids. With V trimmed by 3 bases and J by 3 bases, 2 bases remained unmatched. CDR1 and CDR2 (germline): SGHNT, YYREEE (reference sequence). The CDR3, as DNA: TGTGCCAGCAGCTGGACTAGCGGGAGCGAAGAGACCCAGTACTTC. Translated, it gives CASSWTSGSEETQYF.

The V call is TRBV4-2, the J call TRBJ1-3; D remains unclear. Per germline, CDR1 LGHNA and CDR2 YNFKEQ. Trimming cost V 0 bases and J 1 base, with 19 bases left between them. The CDR3 length is 19 residues. The CDR3 sequence is CASSQDPFPGGLSGNTIYF. CDR3 in DNA: TGTGCCAGCAGCCAAGATCCATTCCCGGGAGGACTGTCTGGAAACACCATATATTTT.

This chain joins TRBV7-9 and TRBJ2-1; perhaps D is TRBD1 or TRBD2 (5 bases each). From germline, CDR1 is SEHNR and CDR2 FQNEAQ (reference sequence). The CDR3 has 13 residues. V was trimmed by 1 base and J by 13 bases, leaving 14 bases between them. CDR3 amino acids: CASSLGDHRTQFF. In DNA form, the CDR3 reads TGTGCCAGCAGCTTAGGGGACCACCGAACTCAGTTCTTC.

The genes are TRBV5-1 and TRBJ1-2, with 9 nucleotides matching TRBD1. Germline V gene sequence: CDR1 SGHRS, CDR2 YFSETQ. J gave up 3 bases and V 4 bases, and 7 bases lay outside the gene matches. This CDR3 region has 15 residues. As DNA, the CDR3 is TGCGCCAGCAGCGCCCGGGACAGGGAATACTATGGCTACACCTTC. It yields the protein CASSARDREYYGYTF.

The chain recombines TRBV5-1 with TRBJ2-1; D not resolved. Trimming removed 0 bases at V and 5 bases at J, with 12 bases between. This CDR3 region has 15 residues. Germline V CDR1 and CDR2: SGHRS, YFSETQ. The CDR3 nucleotides are TGCGCCAGCAGCTTGGAGTCCTTGGGCCACAATGAGCAGTTCTTC. Its protein is CASSLESLGHNEQFF.

The chain combines TRBV7-8 with TRBJ2-1; no definite D call. V gave up 5 bases and J gave up 2 bases, with 16 bases separating them. The CDR3 is made up of 16 amino acids. Germline V gene data show CDR1 as SGHVS and CDR2 as FQNEAQ. CDR3 sequence: CASSALIFRTYNEQFF. The CDR3 DNA sequence: TGTGCCAGCAGCGCCCTCATTTTCCGCACCTACAATGAGCAGTTCTTC. Full variable domain (missing parts from reference TRBV7-8 and TRBJ2-1): GAGVSQSPRYKVAKRGQDVALRCDPISGHVSLFWYQQALGQGPEFLTYFQNEAQLDKSGLPSDRFFAERPEGSVSTLKIQRTQQEDSAVYLCASSALIFRTYNEQFFGPGTRLTVL.

The rearrangement uses TRBV14 and TRBJ2-7; D gene ambiguous. The ends were cut back, 4 bases at V and 0 bases at J, with 16 bases in the middle. The germline V gene has CDR1 SGHDN and CDR2 FVKESK. CDR3 length equals 16 residues. CDR3 loop: CASSPHGWISSYEQYF. CDR3 DNA: TGTGCCAGCAGCCCCCACGGGTGGATTAGCTCCTACGAGCAGTACTTC.

This clone appeared a single time. The chain carries TRBV7-2 and TRBJ1-5; D is ambiguous. Germline CDR1 reads SGHTA; CDR2 reads FQGNSA. The CDR3 totals 15 residues. The V end was cut by 6 bases, the J end by 2 bases, with 14 bases between. CDR3 loop: CASSPSSAGNQPQHF. CDR3 nucleotide sequence: TGTGCCAGCAGTCCGTCTTCCGCGGGCAATCAGCCCCAGCATTTT.

The chain has TRBV21-1 and TRBJ1-1. TRBV21-1 is a known pseudogene. The CDR3 runs 18 residues. CDR3 bases: TGTGCCAGCAGCCCCAAGGGGGGGACTGTCCCTATGAACACTGAAGCTTTCTTT. This codes for CASSPKGGTVPMNTEAFF.

The chain combines TRBV2 with TRBJ2-1, with 11 bases lining up with TRBD2. V shed 9 bases and J 6 bases; nucleotides not matched to a gene: 10. CDR1 is SNHLY and CDR2 is FYNNEI in the germline V gene. The CDR3 contains 15 residues. DNA for the CDR3: TGTGCCAGTGTAGGGGGTAGCGGGAGGGTCAATGAGCAGTTCTTC. Its translation: CASVGGSGRVNEQFF.

The CDR3 loop reads CATSSAGDYGSYEQYF. CDR3 in DNA: TGTGCCACCTCTTCTGCAGGGGACTACGGATCCTACGAGCAGTACTTC. This chain connects TRBV10-3 to TRBJ2-7; perhaps TRBD2 as D (7 bases). CDR3 size: 16 residues. The V gene lost 10 bases and the J gene lost 1 base, with 23 bases spanning the gap. The germline gives CDR1 ENHRY, CDR2 SYGVKD.

V and J are TRBV7-8 and TRBJ1-6, with a tentative D call TRBD1 (6 bases). The CDR3 consists of 18 residues. Germline assignment: CDR1 SGHVS and CDR2 FQNEAQ. V lost 5 bases to trimming and J lost 0 bases, with 17 bases between them. This chain's CDR3 is CASSPYRVLGSYNSPLHF. In DNA form, the CDR3 reads TGTGCCAGCAGCCCCTACAGGGTACTAGGCTCCTATAATTCACCCCTCCACTTT.

The gene calls are TRBV28 and TRBJ1-3; the D gene is possibly TRBD1 (6 bases). V gave up 2 bases and J gave up 0 bases, with 14 bases separating them. This CDR3 is built from 17 residues. From germline, CDR1 is MDHEN and CDR2 SYDVKM. As DNA, the CDR3 is TGTGCCAGCAGTTTAGTGGGGACACCCTACTCTGGAAACACCATATATTTT. The encoded protein is CASSLVGTPYSGNTIYF.

The rearrangement joins TRBV9 to TRBJ1-1; D unresolved. The CDR3 is 13 amino acids. Looked up from germline, CDR1 is SGDLS and CDR2 is YYNGEE. Trimming removed 0 bases at V and 2 bases at J, with 5 bases between. Written as DNA, the CDR3 is TGTGCCAGCAGCGTAGCTGTCAACACTGAAGCTTTCTTT. Residues: CASSVAVNTEAFF.

This clone appeared many times. The gene calls are TRBV30 and TRBJ1-5; D not certain. The V end was cut by 0 bases, the J end by 9 bases, with 12 bases between. The germline V gene encodes CDR1 GTSNPN and CDR2 SVGIG (reference sequence). This CDR3 is 13 amino acids long. The CDR3 region is CAWSVRPGRPQHF. The DNA for the CDR3 is TGTGCCTGGAGTGTGCGCCCGGGTCGGCCCCAGCATTTT.

The gene calls are TRBV5-1 and TRBJ2-5; D gene ambiguous. Trimming took 0 bases from V and 2 from J, leaving 11 bases between them. The CDR3 spans 15 residues. Germline V CDR1 and CDR2: SGHRS, YFSETQ. CDR3: CASSLVAAKQETQYF. Here the CDR3 DNA reads TGCGCCAGCAGCTTGGTAGCAGCGAAGCAAGAGACCCAGTACTTC.

This chain joins TRBV10-3 and TRBJ1-1; D is possibly TRBD1 (6 bases). Per the germline V gene, CDR1 is ENHRY and CDR2 is SYGVKD. CDR3 length equals 13 residues. V lost 10 bases and J 3 bases, leaving 15 bases between the germline ends. CDR3 DNA: TGTGCCACCCAGGGGCGTACGGACACTGAAGCTTTCTTT. Its protein product is CATQGRTDTEAFF.

The genes are TRBV28 and TRBJ2-7; TRBD1 matches 10 bases. The CDR3 sequence is 16 residues long. The trim removed 3 bases at V and 1 base at J, leaving 6 bases unmatched. Germline CDR1 MDHEN, CDR2 SYDVKM. CDR3 protein: CASSLWGQGTSYEQYF. For the CDR3, the DNA is TGTGCCAGCAGTTTGTGGGGACAGGGGACTTCCTACGAGCAGTACTTC. The whole variable domain, remainder taken from reference TRBV28 and TRBJ2-7, is DVKVTQSSRYLVKRTGEKVFLECVQDMDHENMFWYRQDPGLGLRLIYFSYDVKMKEKGDIPEGYSVSREKKERFSLILESASTNQTSMYLCASSLWGQGTSYEQYFGPGTRLTVT.

This chain connects TRBV5-1 to TRBJ2-1, with D maybe TRBD1 (6 bases). Germline V gives CDR1 SGHRS, CDR2 YFSETQ. V was clipped by 2 bases and J by 9 bases, with 15 bases between them. This CDR3 has 14 residues. For the CDR3, the DNA is TGCGCCAGCAGCTTTGGCCAGGGGAGTGGTGAGCAGTTCTTC. Encoded protein: CASSFGQGSGEQFF.

This clone has a single count. J is TRBJ2-1 and V is TRBV6-5, with TRBD2 matching 7 bases. V gave up 7 bases and J gave up 4 bases; unmatched junction bases: 10. The CDR3 loop spans 15 amino acids. CDR1 is MNHEY, CDR2 SVGAGI, per germline. The CDR3 reads CASISGGAGYNEQFF. CDR3 coding DNA: TGTGCCAGCATCTCCGGGGGAGCGGGGTACAATGAGCAGTTCTTC.

The rearrangement joins TRBV10-2 to TRBJ2-2; D remains ambiguous. Looked up from germline, CDR1 is WSHSY and CDR2 is SAAADI. Trimming removed 8 bases from V and 7 bases from J, with 5 bases in between. This CDR3 region has 10 residues. CDR3 coding DNA: TGCGCCAGCCTGGGCGGGGAGCTGTTTTTT. Protein: CASLGGELFF.

This sequence joins TRBV28 and TRBJ2-3; no definite D call. Germline V lookup: CDR1 MDHEN, CDR2 SYDVKM. V was clipped by 3 bases and J by 0 bases, with 7 bases between them. The CDR3 length is 14 residues. The CDR3 DNA follows: TGTGCCAGCAGTTTGACCGGGAGCACAGATACGCAGTATTTT. It yields the protein CASSLTGSTDTQYF. Supplemented by reference TRBV28 and TRBJ2-3, the full variable domain reads DVKVTQSSRYLVKRTGEKVFLECVQDMDHENMFWYRQDPGLGLRLIYFSYDVKMKEKGDIPEGYSVSREKKERFSLILESASTNQTSMYLCASSLTGSTDTQYFGPGTRLTVL.

The V and J genes are TRBV11-2 and TRBJ2-7, with D unclear. CDR1 and CDR2 from the germline V gene are SGHAT and FQNNGV. The CDR3 loop spans 12 amino acids. Trimming took off 2 bases at V and 6 bases at J, with 8 bases between the two ends. This CDR3 reads CASSLRSSEQYF. CDR3 in DNA: TGTGCCAGCAGCTTAAGGTCGTCCGAGCAGTACTTC. The complete variable domain, with remaining parts taken from reference TRBV11-2 and TRBJ2-7, reads EAGVAQSPRYKIIEKRQSVAFWCNPISGHATLYWYQQILGQGPKLLIQFQNNGVVDDSQLPKDRFSAERLKGVDSTLKIQPAKLEDSAVYLCASSLRSSEQYFGPGTRLTVT.

This rearrangement joins TRBV6-1 to TRBJ2-7; perhaps TRBD2 as D (6 bases). V was clipped by 2 bases and J by 5 bases, with 28 bases between them. Germline loops: CDR1 MNHNS, CDR2 SASEGT. The CDR3 runs to 19 residues. DNA of the CDR3: TGTGCCAGCAGTGAATCTAGATGGGTGGTGGATGGGGGAGGAGACGAGCAGTACTTC. It specifies CASSESRWVVDGGGDEQYF.

The J gene is TRBJ2-5, the V gene TRBV30; D gene ambiguous. The germline gives CDR1 GTSNPN, CDR2 SVGIG (reference sequence). This CDR3 contains 13 residues. Trimming removed 5 bases at V and 2 bases at J, with 12 bases between. CDR3 protein: CAWAGFWQETQYF. The CDR3 DNA is TGTGCCTGGGCCGGGTTTTGGCAAGAGACCCAGTACTTC. The variable domain in full, with the rest retrieved from reference TRBV30 and TRBJ2-5, is SQTIHQWPATLVQPVGSPLSLECTVEGTSNPNLYWYRQAAGRGLQLLFYSVGIGQISSEVPQNLSASRPQDRQFILSSKKLLLSDSGFYLCAWAGFWQETQYFGPGTRLLVL.

The chain has TRBV6-1 and TRBJ2-7; D is unclear. Germline CDR1 MNHNS, CDR2 SASEGT. The V end was cut by 2 bases, the J end by 4 bases, with 12 bases between. The CDR3 is made up of 14 amino acids. This CDR3 is CASSEYPLRYEQYF. The CDR3 DNA sequence: TGTGCCAGCAGTGAATACCCCTTGCGGTACGAGCAGTACTTC.